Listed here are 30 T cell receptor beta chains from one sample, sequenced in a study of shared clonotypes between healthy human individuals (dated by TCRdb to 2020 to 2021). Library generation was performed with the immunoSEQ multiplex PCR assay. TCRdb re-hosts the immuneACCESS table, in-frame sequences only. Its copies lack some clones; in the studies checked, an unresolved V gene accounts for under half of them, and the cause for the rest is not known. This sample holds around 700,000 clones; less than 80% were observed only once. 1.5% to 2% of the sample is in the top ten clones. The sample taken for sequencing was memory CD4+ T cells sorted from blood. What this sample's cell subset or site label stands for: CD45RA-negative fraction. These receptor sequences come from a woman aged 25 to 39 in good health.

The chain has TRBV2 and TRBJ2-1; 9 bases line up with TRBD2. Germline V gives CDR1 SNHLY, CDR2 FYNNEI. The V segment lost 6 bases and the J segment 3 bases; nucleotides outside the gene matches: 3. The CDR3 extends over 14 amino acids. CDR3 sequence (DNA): TGTGCCAGCAGGGGAGCGGGAGGCTACAATGAGCAGTTCTTC. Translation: CASRGAGGYNEQFF.

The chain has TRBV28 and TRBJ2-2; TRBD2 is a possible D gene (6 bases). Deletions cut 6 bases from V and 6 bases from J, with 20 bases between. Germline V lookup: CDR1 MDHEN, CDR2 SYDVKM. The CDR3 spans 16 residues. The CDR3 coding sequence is TGTGCCAGCAGCCGACGACTAGATTGGGGCGCCGGGGAGCTGTTTTTT. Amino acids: CASSRRLDWGAGELFF. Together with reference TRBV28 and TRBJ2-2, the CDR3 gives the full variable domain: DVKVTQSSRYLVKRTGEKVFLECVQDMDHENMFWYRQDPGLGLRLIYFSYDVKMKEKGDIPEGYSVSREKKERFSLILESASTNQTSMYLCASSRRLDWGAGELFFGEGSRLTVL.

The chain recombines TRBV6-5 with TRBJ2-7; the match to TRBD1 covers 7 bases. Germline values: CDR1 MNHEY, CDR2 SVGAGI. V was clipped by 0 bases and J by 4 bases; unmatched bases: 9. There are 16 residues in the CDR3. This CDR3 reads CASSYSGIDRAYEQYF. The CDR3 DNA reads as TGTGCCAGCAGTTACTCTGGTATCGACAGGGCGTACGAGCAGTACTTC.

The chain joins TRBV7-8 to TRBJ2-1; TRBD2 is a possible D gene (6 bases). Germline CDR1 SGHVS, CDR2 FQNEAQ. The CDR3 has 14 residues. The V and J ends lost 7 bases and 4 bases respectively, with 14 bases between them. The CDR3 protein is CASTNREIYNEQFF. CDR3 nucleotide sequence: TGTGCCAGCACCAACCGGGAGATATACAATGAGCAGTTCTTC.

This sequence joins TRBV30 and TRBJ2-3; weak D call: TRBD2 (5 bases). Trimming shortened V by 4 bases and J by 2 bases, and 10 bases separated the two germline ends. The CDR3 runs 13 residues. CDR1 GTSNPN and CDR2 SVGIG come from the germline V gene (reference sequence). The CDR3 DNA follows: TGTGCCTGGAAGAGGGTCACCACAGATACGCAGTATTTT. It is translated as CAWKRVTTDTQYF. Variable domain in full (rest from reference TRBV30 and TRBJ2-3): SQTIHQWPATLVQPVGSPLSLECTVEGTSNPNLYWYRQAAGRGLQLLFYSVGIGQISSEVPQNLSASRPQDRQFILSSKKLLLSDSGFYLCAWKRVTTDTQYFGPGTRLTVL.

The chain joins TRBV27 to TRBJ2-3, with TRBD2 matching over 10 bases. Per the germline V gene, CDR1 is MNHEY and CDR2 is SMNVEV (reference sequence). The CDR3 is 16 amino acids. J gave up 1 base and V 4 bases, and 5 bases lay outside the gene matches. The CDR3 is CASSSRLAGGTDTQYF. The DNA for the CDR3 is TGTGCCAGCAGTTCCCGGCTAGCGGGAGGCACAGATACGCAGTATTTT.

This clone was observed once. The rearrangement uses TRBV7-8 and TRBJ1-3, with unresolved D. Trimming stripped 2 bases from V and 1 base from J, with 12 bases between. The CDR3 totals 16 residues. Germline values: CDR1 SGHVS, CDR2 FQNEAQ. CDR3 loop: CASSLLTGGSGNTIYF. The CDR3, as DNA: TGTGCCAGCAGCTTATTGACTGGTGGGTCTGGAAACACCATATATTTT.

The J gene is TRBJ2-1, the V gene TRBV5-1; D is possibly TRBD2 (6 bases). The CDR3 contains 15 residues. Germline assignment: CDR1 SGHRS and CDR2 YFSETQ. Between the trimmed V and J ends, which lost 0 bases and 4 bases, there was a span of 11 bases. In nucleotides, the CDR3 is TGCGCCAGCAGCTTGGTCGGCGGGGAGTACAATGAGCAGTTCTTC. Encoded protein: CASSLVGGEYNEQFF.

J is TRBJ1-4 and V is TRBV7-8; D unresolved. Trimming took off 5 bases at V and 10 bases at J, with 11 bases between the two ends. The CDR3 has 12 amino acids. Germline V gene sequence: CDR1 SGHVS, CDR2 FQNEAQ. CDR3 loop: CASSRGEGKLFF. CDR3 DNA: TGTGCCAGCAGCCGTGGGGAAGGAAAACTGTTTTTT.

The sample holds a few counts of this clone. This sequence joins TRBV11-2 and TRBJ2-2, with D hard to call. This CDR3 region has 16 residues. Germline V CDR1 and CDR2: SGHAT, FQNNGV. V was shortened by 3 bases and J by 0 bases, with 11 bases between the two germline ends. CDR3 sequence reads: CASSFSRVANTGELFF. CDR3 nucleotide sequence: TGTGCCAGCAGCTTTTCTAGAGTAGCGAACACCGGGGAGCTGTTTTTT.

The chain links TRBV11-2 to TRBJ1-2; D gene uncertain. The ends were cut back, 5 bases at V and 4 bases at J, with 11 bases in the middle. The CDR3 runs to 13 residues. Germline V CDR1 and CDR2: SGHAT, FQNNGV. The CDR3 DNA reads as TGTGCCAGCAGCGATAGTCGGGTCTATGGCTACACCTTC. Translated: CASSDSRVYGYTF.

The CDR3 loop is CSVVSGSTPDTEAFF. DNA of the CDR3: TGCAGCGTTGTTAGTGGAAGCACGCCCGACACTGAAGCTTTCTTT. The rearrangement uses TRBV29-1 and TRBJ1-1; D is ambiguous. Germline assignment: CDR1 SQVTM and CDR2 ANQGSEA. This CDR3 spans 15 amino acids. V lost 4 bases and J lost 3, with 18 bases in between.

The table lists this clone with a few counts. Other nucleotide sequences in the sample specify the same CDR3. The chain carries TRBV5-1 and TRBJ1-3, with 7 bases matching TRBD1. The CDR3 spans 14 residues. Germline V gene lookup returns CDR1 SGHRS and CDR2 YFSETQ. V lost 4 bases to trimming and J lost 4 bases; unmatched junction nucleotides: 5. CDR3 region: CASSPGTEGNTIYF. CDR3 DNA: TGCGCCAGCAGCCCCGGGACAGAAGGAAACACCATATATTTT.

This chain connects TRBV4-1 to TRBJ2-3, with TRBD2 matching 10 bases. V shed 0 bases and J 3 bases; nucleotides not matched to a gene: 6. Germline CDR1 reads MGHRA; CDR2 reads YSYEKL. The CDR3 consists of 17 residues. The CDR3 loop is CASSQEGYSGRTDTQYF. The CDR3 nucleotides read TGCGCCAGCAGCCAAGAAGGTTATAGCGGGAGGACAGATACGCAGTATTTT.

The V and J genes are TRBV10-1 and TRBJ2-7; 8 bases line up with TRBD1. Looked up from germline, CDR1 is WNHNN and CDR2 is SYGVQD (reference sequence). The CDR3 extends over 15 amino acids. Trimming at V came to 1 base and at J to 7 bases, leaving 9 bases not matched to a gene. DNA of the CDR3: TGCGCCAGCAGTGAGTTTGGCCAGGGGGCGAGGGAGCAGTACTTC. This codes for CASSEFGQGAREQYF.

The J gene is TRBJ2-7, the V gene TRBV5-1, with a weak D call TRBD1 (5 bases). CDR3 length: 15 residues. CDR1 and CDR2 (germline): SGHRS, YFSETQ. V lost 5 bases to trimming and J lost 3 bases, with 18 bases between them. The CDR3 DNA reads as TGCGCCAGCAGGCCAGACGACAGTCCGGTCTACGAGCAGTACTTC. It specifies CASRPDDSPVYEQYF.

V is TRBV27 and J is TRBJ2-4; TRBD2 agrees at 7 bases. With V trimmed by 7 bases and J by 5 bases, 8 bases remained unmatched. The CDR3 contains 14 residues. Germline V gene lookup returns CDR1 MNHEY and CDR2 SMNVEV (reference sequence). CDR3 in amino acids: CASKARDYENIQYF. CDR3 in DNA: TGTGCCAGCAAGGCCCGGGACTATGAAAACATTCAGTACTTC.

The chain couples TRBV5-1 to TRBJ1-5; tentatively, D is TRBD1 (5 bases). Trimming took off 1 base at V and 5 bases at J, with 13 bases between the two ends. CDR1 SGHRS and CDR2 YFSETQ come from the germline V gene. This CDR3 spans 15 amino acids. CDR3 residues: CASSLLAGSDQPQHF. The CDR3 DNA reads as TGCGCCAGCAGCTTGTTGGCAGGGTCTGATCAGCCCCAGCATTTT.

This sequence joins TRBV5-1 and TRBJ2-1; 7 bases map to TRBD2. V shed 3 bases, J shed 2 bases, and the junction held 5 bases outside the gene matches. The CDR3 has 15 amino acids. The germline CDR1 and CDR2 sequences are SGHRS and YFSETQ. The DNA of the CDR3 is TGCGCCAGCAGCTCCACTAGCGTAGCCTACAATGAGCAGTTCTTC. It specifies CASSSTSVAYNEQFF.

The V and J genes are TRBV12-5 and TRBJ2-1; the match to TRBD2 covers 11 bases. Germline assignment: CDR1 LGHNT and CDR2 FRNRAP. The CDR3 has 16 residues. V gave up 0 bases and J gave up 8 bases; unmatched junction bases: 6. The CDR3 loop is CASGLVLAGVPDEQFF. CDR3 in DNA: TGTGCTAGTGGTTTGGTACTAGCGGGAGTTCCCGATGAGCAGTTCTTC.

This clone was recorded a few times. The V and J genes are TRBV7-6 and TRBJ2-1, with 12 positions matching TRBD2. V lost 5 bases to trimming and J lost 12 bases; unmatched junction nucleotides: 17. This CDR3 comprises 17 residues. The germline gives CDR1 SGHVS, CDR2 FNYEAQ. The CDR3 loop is CASSPGDGLAGGRGQFF. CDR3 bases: TGTGCCAGCAGCCCTGGGGATGGGCTAGCGGGAGGGCGCGGGCAGTTCTTC.

CDR3 sequence reads: CASSRKTGEKLFF. CDR3 nucleotide sequence: TGTGCCAGCAGCCGAAAAACAGGGGAAAAACTGTTTTTT. The genes are TRBV7-8 and TRBJ1-4; maybe TRBD1 (6 bases). This CDR3 has 13 residues. The germline CDR1 and CDR2 sequences are SGHVS and FQNEAQ. V was shortened by 5 bases and J by 8 bases, with 12 bases between the two germline ends.

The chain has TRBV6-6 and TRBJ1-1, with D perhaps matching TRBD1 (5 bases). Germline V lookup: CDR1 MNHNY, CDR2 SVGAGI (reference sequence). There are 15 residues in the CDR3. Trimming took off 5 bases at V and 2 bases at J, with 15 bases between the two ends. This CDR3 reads CASSPKSTGNTEAFF. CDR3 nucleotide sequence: TGTGCCAGCAGTCCCAAATCAACAGGAAACACTGAAGCTTTCTTT.

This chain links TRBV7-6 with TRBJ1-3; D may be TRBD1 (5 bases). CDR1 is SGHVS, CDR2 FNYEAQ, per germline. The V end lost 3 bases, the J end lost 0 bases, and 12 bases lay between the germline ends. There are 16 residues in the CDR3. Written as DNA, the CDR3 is TGTGCCAGCAGCTTGACAGACACGAGCTCTGGAAACACCATATATTTT. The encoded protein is CASSLTDTSSGNTIYF.

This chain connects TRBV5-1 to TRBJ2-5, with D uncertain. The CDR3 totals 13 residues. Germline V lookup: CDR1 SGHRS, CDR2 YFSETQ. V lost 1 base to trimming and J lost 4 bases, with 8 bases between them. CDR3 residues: CASSLSWLETQYF. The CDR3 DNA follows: TGCGCCAGCAGCTTGAGCTGGTTAGAGACCCAGTACTTC.

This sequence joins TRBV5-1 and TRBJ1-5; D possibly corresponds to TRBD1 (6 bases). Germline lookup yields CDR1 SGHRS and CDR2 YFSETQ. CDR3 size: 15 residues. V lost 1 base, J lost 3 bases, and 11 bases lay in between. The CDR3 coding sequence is TGCGCCAGCAGCTTGAACGGACAGTACAATCAGCCCCAGCATTTT. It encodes CASSLNGQYNQPQHF.

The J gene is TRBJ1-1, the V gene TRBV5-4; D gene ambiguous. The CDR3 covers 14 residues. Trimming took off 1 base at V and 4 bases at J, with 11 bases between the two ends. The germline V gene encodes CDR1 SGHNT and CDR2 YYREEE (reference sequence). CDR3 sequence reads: CASSLLGKITEAFF. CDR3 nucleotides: TGTGCCAGCAGCTTGTTGGGTAAGATCACTGAAGCTTTCTTT.

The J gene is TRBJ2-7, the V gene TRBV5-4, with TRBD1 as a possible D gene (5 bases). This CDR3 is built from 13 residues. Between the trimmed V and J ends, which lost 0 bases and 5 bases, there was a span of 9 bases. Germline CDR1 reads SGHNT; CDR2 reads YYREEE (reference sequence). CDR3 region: CASSLAQGHEQYF. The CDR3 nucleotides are TGTGCCAGCAGCTTGGCCCAGGGCCACGAGCAGTACTTC.

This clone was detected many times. CDR3 DNA sequence: TGTGCATCTCAGGAGCGACAGGGTGGCTACACCTTC. It is translated as CASQERQGGYTF. The chain uses TRBV19 and TRBJ1-2, with 7 bases fitting TRBD1. The length of the CDR3 is 12 residues. CDR1 LNHDA and CDR2 SQIVND come from the germline V gene (reference sequence).

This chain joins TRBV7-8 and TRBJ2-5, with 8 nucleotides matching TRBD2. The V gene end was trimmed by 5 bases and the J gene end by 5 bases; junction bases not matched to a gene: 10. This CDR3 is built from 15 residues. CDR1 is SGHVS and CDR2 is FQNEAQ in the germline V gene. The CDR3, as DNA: TGTGCCAGCAGCACCAGGGCCGGGGGGGCGGAGACCCAGTACTTC. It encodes CASSTRAGGAETQYF.